The 6 T cell receptor beta chains below come from one sample, sequenced in a study of vaccination effects on CD4 cells after COVID-19. Profiled with immunoSEQ multiplex PCR; TCRdb holds only in-frame clones, not every one. Of some 23,000 clones in the sample, around 69% were seen once. These receptors lack a known antigen. Under the ViraFEST assay, PBMC were stimulated with viral peptide pools so that antigen-specific CD4+ T cells expanded. Sequencing was performed afterwards. Upon completion of 10 to 11 days in culture, CD4+ T cells were isolated. Participants each got two BNT162b2 or mRNA-1273 vaccine doses. Here the sequenced sample was CD4+ T cells from PBMCs cultured with HCoV-229E spike peptides, taken after COVID-19 vaccination. The receptors shown here come from a human donor who received a COVID-19 vaccine.

The V and J genes are TRBV9 and TRBJ2-1; TRBD2 agrees at 10 bases. Germline V gene data show CDR1 as SGDLS and CDR2 as YYNGEE. Unmatched junction bases numbered 9, after V lost 0 bases and J lost 0 bases. The CDR3 spans 19 residues. For the CDR3, the DNA is TGTGCCAGCAGCGTAGTAACGACTAGCGGGTCTAGCTCCTACAATGAGCAGTTCTTC. Protein sequence: CASSVVTTSGSSSYNEQFF.

The genes are TRBV15 and TRBJ2-7; no clear D. Germline V CDR1 and CDR2: LNHNV, YYDKDF (reference sequence). The germline V and J ends were trimmed by 5 bases and 2 bases, with 7 bases remaining between them. The CDR3 covers 12 residues. The CDR3 is CATSDGAYEQYF. CDR3 coding DNA: TGTGCCACCAGCGACGGAGCCTACGAGCAGTACTTC.

The CDR3 DNA reads as TGCGCCAGCAGCCTAGGGACAGATCTAATTTCCTACGAGCAGTACTTC. Its translation is CASSLGTDLISYEQYF. The chain has TRBV5-1 and TRBJ2-7; 7 bases match TRBD1. This CDR3 is 16 amino acids long. V shed 4 bases and J 1 base; nucleotides not matched to a gene: 11. Germline CDR1 SGHRS, CDR2 YFSETQ. The full variable domain, completed using reference TRBV5-1 and TRBJ2-7, is KAGVTQTPRYLIKTRGQQVTLSCSPISGHRSVSWYQQTPGQGLQFLFEYFSETQRNKGNFPGRFSGRQFSNSRSEMNVSTLELGDSALYLCASSLGTDLISYEQYFGPGTRLTVT.

The J gene is TRBJ2-1, the V gene TRBV30; unclear D gene. Deletions cut 5 bases from V and 9 bases from J, with 2 bases between. Germline values: CDR1 GTSNPN, CDR2 SVGIG (reference sequence). This CDR3 is 8 amino acids long. The CDR3 spells CAWGEQFF. In DNA form, the CDR3 reads TGTGCCTGGGGTGAGCAGTTCTTC.

The rearrangement uses TRBV5-8 and TRBJ2-7; maybe TRBD1 (6 bases). The CDR3 sequence is 12 residues long. Germline loops: CDR1 SGHTS, CDR2 YDEGEE. V dropped 4 bases and J dropped 9 bases, with 14 bases sitting between them. The CDR3 sequence is CASSPDRFRQYF. For the CDR3, the DNA is TGTGCCAGCAGCCCCGACAGGTTTCGGCAGTACTTC.

This chain links TRBV6-5 with TRBJ2-5; 10 bases fit TRBD2. V lost 2 bases, J lost 4 bases, and 7 bases stayed unmatched. Germline V lookup: CDR1 MNHEY, CDR2 SVGAGI. The CDR3 is 16 residues long. The CDR3 protein is CASSYGQQREGETQYF. In DNA, the CDR3 is TGTGCCAGCAGTTACGGGCAACAGCGGGAGGGAGAGACCCAGTACTTC.